The 22 T cell receptor beta chains below all came from one sample that was sequenced in a study of breast tumors, draining lymph nodes, adjacent tissues. TCRdb called the multiplex PCR reads again in MiXCR, with one record for every CDR3 protein. The profile covers some 110,000 distinct CDR3 sequences, with 30% appearing a single time and approximately 6% taken by the ten largest. Axillary draining lymph nodes of breast cancer patients supplied the node samples. The source material was axillary lymph node tissue. These receptors all come from a female donor with breast cancer. Some clones in this sample may be carry-over from other donors' samples.

This clonotype has just one count. This could be a read error, since a much larger clone is one nucleotide away. V usage is TRBV6-2 or TRBV6-3 and J usage is TRBJ2-7; D tentatively reads TRBD1 or TRBD2 (5 bases each). V lost 5 bases, J lost 4 bases, and 18 bases lay in between. Germline V lookup: CDR1 MNHEY, CDR2 SVGEGT. The CDR3 totals 15 residues. This CDR3 reads CASSPRPGTQYEQYF. The CDR3 DNA follows: TGTGCCAGCAGTCCACGTCCCGGGACCCAATACGAGCAGTACTTC.

The sample holds many counts of this clonotype. V gene TRBV6-2 or TRBV6-3 combines with J gene TRBJ1-2, with D unclear. The CDR3 totals 12 residues. Trimming removed 6 bases at V and 7 bases at J, with 12 bases between. Germline-derived CDR1 and CDR2 are MNHEY and SVGEGT. The CDR3 here is CASSLSGLGYTF. CDR3 sequence (DNA): TGTGCCAGCAGCCTATCTGGACTTGGCTACACCTTC.

The V and J genes are TRBV29-1 and TRBJ2-1, with D perhaps TRBD1 (6 bases). Germline CDR1 reads SQVTM; CDR2 reads ANQGSEA. V was pared by 8 bases and J by 5 bases, with 16 bases between. CDR3 length: 13 amino acids. In nucleotides, the CDR3 is TGCAGCACCGGGACAAGAAACGACAATGAGCAGTTCTTC. The encoded protein is CSTGTRNDNEQFF.

In regard to this clonotype: Because the CDR3's place on the DNA is in doubt, the DNA is left out and the CDR3 is given as listed by TCRdb. The V call is TRBV20-1, the J call TRBJ2-2; TRBD2 was called by the table and not checked on the DNA. In germline, CDR1 is DFQATT, CDR2 SNEGSKA (reference sequence). The CDR3 is 21 amino acids in total, end residues counted. The CDR3 spells CVLLCQQRTSGGAIGSGELFF.

About this clonotype: A read error may produce the germline difference seen at one junction end. V usage is TRBV7-7 and J usage is TRBJ2-3; D is uncertain. The CDR3 is 11 residues long. CDR1 is SSHAT and CDR2 is FNYEAQ in the germline V gene (reference sequence). The CDR3 bases are TGTGCTAGCAGAAACACAGATACGCAGTATTTT. This encodes CASRNTDTQYF.

This clonotype was seen at least ten times. This chain uses TRBV4-2 with TRBJ1-5, with D perhaps matching TRBD1 (5 bases). The CDR3 extends over 16 amino acids. Germline V gives CDR1 LGHNA, CDR2 YNFKEQ. Trimming shortened V by 0 bases and J by 2 bases, and 11 bases separated the two germline ends. The CDR3 loop reads CASSQDLEQGNQPQHF. CDR3 DNA: TGTGCCAGCAGCCAAGATCTTGAACAGGGCAATCAGCCCCAGCATTTT.

This chain links TRBV11-1 with TRBJ2-1; TRBD2 might be the D (5 bases). CDR1 is SGHAT and CDR2 is FQDESV in the germline V gene (reference sequence). The CDR3 extends over 14 amino acids. V lost 4 bases to trimming and J lost 4 bases, with 11 bases between them. CDR3 amino acids: CASSSTERYNEQFF. CDR3 sequence (DNA): TGTGCCAGCAGCTCTACCGAGCGGTACAATGAGCAGTTCTTC.

In its sample, this clonotype was seen a few times. One base away lies a much larger clone, so this may be a sequencing read error. V is TRBV6-5 and J is TRBJ2-3, with TRBD2 matching over 9 bases. The CDR3 has 14 amino acids. Unmatched junction bases numbered 12, after V lost 10 bases and J lost 7 bases. Germline V lookup: CDR1 MNHEY, CDR2 SVGAGI. The CDR3 bases are TGTGCCACTGGGCACGGGGCTAGCGGGAATACGCAGTATTTT. This sequence encodes CATGHGASGNTQYF.

In its sample, this clonotype was seen many times. The chain is built from TRBV12-3 or TRBV12-4 and TRBJ2-5, with 9 nucleotides matching TRBD2. Trimming removed 3 bases from V and 5 bases from J; junction bases left unmatched: 10. The CDR3 totals 16 residues. The CDR3: CASSFRLAGTWETQYF. The CDR3 DNA sequence: TGTGCCAGCAGTTTCCGGCTAGCGGGGACGTGGGAGACCCAGTACTTC.

This clonotype has only a few counts. A much larger clone lies one base from this, so it may be a read error. This chain joins TRBV24-1 and TRBJ2-2; tentatively, D is TRBD1 (6 bases). The CDR3 contains 15 residues. CDR1 is KGHDR, CDR2 SFDVKD, per germline. The CDR3, as DNA: TGTGCCTCCAGTGAAACAGGGTGGAATACCGGGGAGCTGTTTTTT. This translates into CASSETGWNTGELFF.

Ten or more counts support this clonotype. This may come from a read error, since a much larger clone is one base off. V and J are TRBV6-4 and TRBJ2-7; D is unclear. The CDR3 is 14 amino acids. Trimming shortened V by 5 bases and J by 0 bases, and 11 bases separated the two germline ends. Germline V gene data show CDR1 as MRHNA and CDR2 as SNTAGT. CDR3 in amino acids: CASSPYGYSYEQYF. DNA of the CDR3: TGTGCCAGCAGTCCTTATGGTTACTCCTACGAGCAGTACTTC.

This clonotype was seen ten or more times. The chain links TRBV7-8 to TRBJ2-7, with 10 bases identical to TRBD2. Germline V lookup: CDR1 SGHVS, CDR2 FQNEAQ. Trimming at V came to 4 bases and at J to 4 bases, leaving 10 bases not matched to a gene. The CDR3 covers 16 residues. DNA of the CDR3: TGTGCCAGCAGCTCCCGGGATAGCGGGAGGAGATACGAGCAGTACTTC. Protein product: CASSSRDSGRRYEQYF.

There are many counts of this clonotype. A much larger clone differs by one base, so this may be a read error. The chain recombines TRBV7-2 with TRBJ2-7, with unresolved D. Germline loops: CDR1 SGHTA, CDR2 FQGNSA. The CDR3 is 12 amino acids. CDR3 in amino acids: CASSPLSYKQYF. CDR3 in DNA: TGTGCCAGCAGCCCCCTCTCCTACAAGCAGTACTTC. The entire variable domain, with the rest obtained from reference TRBV7-2 and TRBJ2-7, is as follows: GAGVSQSPSNKVTEKGKDVELRCDPISGHTALYWYRQSLGQGLEFLIYFQGNSAPDKSGLPSDRFSAERTGGSVSTLTIQRTQQEDSAVYLCASSPLSYKQYFGPGTRLTVT.

There are many counts of this clonotype. This chain joins TRBV7-9 and TRBJ1-2; 10 bases line up with TRBD1. Looked up from germline, CDR1 is SEHNR and CDR2 is FQNEAQ (reference sequence). The CDR3 is 16 residues long. With V trimmed by 0 bases and J by 5 bases, 6 bases remained unmatched. CDR3 nucleotides: TGTGCCAGCAGCTTAGCGGAGACAGGGGGCAGGTATGGCTACACCTTC. It specifies CASSLAETGGRYGYTF.

The rearrangement joins TRBV30 to TRBJ1-1; D ambiguous. The V and J ends lost 3 bases and 7 bases respectively, with 12 bases between them. Germline assignment: CDR1 GTSNPN and CDR2 SVGIG (reference sequence). The CDR3 loop spans 12 amino acids. The CDR3 sequence is CAWRALTGEAFF. Here the CDR3 DNA reads TGTGCCTGGAGGGCCTTGACGGGTGAAGCTTTCTTT. The complete variable domain, with remaining parts taken from reference TRBV30 and TRBJ1-1, reads SQTIHQWPATLVQPVGSPLSLECTVEGTSNPNLYWYRQAAGRGLQLLFYSVGIGQISSEVPQNLSASRPQDRQFILSSKKLLLSDSGFYLCAWRALTGEAFFGQGTRLTVV.

This clonotype was detected only once. The V gene is TRBV20-1, the J gene TRBJ1-6; 10 bases map to TRBD1. V lost 6 bases to trimming and J lost 8 bases; unmatched junction nucleotides: 7. Germline values: CDR1 DFQATT, CDR2 SNEGSKA (reference sequence). There are 14 residues in the CDR3. CDR3 sequence (DNA): TGCAGTGCACATGGACAGGGGGGGTATTCACCCCTCCACTTT. Translating it yields CSAHGQGGYSPLHF.

Concerning this clonotype: A read error may account for a junction end that differs from germline. The chain carries TRBV10-3 and TRBJ2-1; D may be TRBD1 or TRBD2 (5 bases each). The CDR3 loop spans 14 amino acids. CDR1 and CDR2 from the germline V gene are ENHRY and SYGVKD. In nucleotides, the CDR3 is TGTACCATACGCCCTCACGGGACGAACGATGAGCAGTTCTTC. Protein product: CTIRPHGTNDEQFF.

This clonotype was seen at least ten times. The chain links TRBV11-3 to TRBJ2-7, with TRBD1 matching over 8 bases. Unmatched junction bases numbered 4, after V lost 5 bases and J lost 4 bases. Germline V gene sequence: CDR1 SGHNT, CDR2 YENEEA. This CDR3 contains 13 residues. DNA of the CDR3: TGTGCCAGCAGCCGACAGGGGTCATACGAGCAGTACTTC. Translation: CASSRQGSYEQYF.

V usage is TRBV5-6 and J usage is TRBJ2-2; D gene uncertain. Per germline, CDR1 SGHDT and CDR2 YYEEEE. The CDR3 is 15 residues long. Deletions cut 5 bases from V and 0 bases from J, with 11 bases between. In DNA, the CDR3 is TGTGCCAGCAGAACCCGGGCCGCGAACACCGGGGAGCTGTTTTTT. Protein product: CASRTRAANTGELFF.

This clonotype appeared many times. The genes are TRBV6-1 and TRBJ1-5; D is perhaps TRBD1 (5 bases). Germline V lookup: CDR1 MNHNS, CDR2 SASEGT. V was shortened by 6 bases and J by 7 bases, with 16 bases between the two germline ends. This CDR3 has 14 residues. CDR3 DNA: TGTGCCAGCAGGGCTAATGGGGGGTCCCAGCCCCAGCATTTT. This codes for CASRANGGSQPQHF.

This clonotype was observed a handful of times. This may be a read error: a much more frequent sequence differs by one nucleotide. The rearrangement uses TRBV4-1 and TRBJ1-5; TRBD1 matches 8 bases. This CDR3 has 16 residues. CDR1 is MGHRA and CDR2 is YSYEKL in the germline V gene. J was trimmed by 1 base and V by 8 bases; bases with no gene match: 10. CDR3 nucleotides: TGCGCCAGCGGCCCCTCGGACAGGGTAAGCAATCAGCCCCAGCATTTT. This sequence encodes CASGPSDRVSNQPQHF.

The V and J genes are TRBV7-2 and TRBJ2-1; 9 bases map to TRBD2. Germline V gene sequence: CDR1 SGHTA, CDR2 FQGNSA. This CDR3 spans 14 amino acids. V lost 4 bases to trimming and J lost 6 bases; unmatched junction nucleotides: 4. CDR3 protein: CASSYAGGRNEQFF. The CDR3 nucleotides are TGTGCCAGCAGCTACGCGGGGGGGCGCAATGAGCAGTTCTTC.